A selection of T cell receptor beta chains follows, all from one sample in a study of cytomegalovirus exposure and HLA in healthy donors. Measured with immunoSEQ multiplex PCR; TCRdb has only the in-frame clones, and not every one. Of about 190,000 clones in the sample, 70% to 75% were seen once. Sample: PBMCs. These receptors were obtained from a woman aged 25 to 39 in good health and CMV-seropositive. Both conserved end residues are part of each CDR3. A D gene is named only where the DNA matches it firmly. Some rows have no size entry. The others give once, few or many, or a class for an expanded clone.

j_call v_call d_call clone_size cdr3_nt cdr3_aa
TRBJ2-2 TRBV28 TRBD2 NA TGTGCCAGCAGCCGAGCTAGCGGGAACACCGGGGAGCTGTTTTTT CASSRASGNTGELFF
TRBJ2-5 TRBV27 NA NA NA CASSSSHDAGGPETQYF
TRBJ2-7 TRBV29-1 NA once TGCAGCGTAGCGACAGGCACCAACGAGCAGTACTTC CSVATGTNEQYF
TRBJ2-7 TRBV10-1 NA NA TGCGCCAGCAGTGAGTCGGGCAGGGAATACGAGCAGTACTTC CASSESGREYEQYF
TRBJ1-3 TRBV2 TRBD1 once TGTGCCAGCAGTGTGGACAGGGGTTCCGGAAACACCATATATTTT CASSVDRGSGNTIYF
TRBJ2-7 TRBV6-5 TRBD2 NA TGTGCCAGCAGTTACGCGGGGGTTTCCTACGAGCAGTACTTC CASSYAGVSYEQYF
TRBJ2-1 TRBV11-3 TRBD2 NA TGTGCCAGCAGCCCCACTAGCGGGGGTAACAACAATGAGCAGTTCTTC CASSPTSGGNNNEQFF
TRBJ2-7 TRBV2 NA once TGTGCCAGCAGTAACCCCGGGGGGCTAACCTACGAGCAGTACTTC CASSNPGGLTYEQYF
TRBJ1-5 TRBV5-4 TRBD1 few TGTGCCAGCAGCTCCCAGGGGGATAGACAGCCCCAGCATTTT CASSSQGDRQPQHF
TRBJ2-2 TRBV7-8 TRBD1 NA TGTGCCAGCAGCTTAGGGGACAGGGGGCGCAGTAGGAAGGGGGAGCTGTTTTTT CASSLGDRGRSRKGELFF
TRBJ2-3 TRBV6-4 NA few TGTGCCAGCAGTGACTCGGGGGGAGCGGGAGATACGCAGTATTTT CASSDSGGAGDTQYF
TRBJ2-5 TRBV5-1 NA few TGCGCCAGCACCCCGTCAGGGGGGCGGGAAGAGACCCAGTACTTC CASTPSGGREETQYF
TRBJ2-7 TRBV5-4 NA NA TGTGCCAGCAGCCCCGACAACTCCTACGAGCAGTACTTC CASSPDNSYEQYF
TRBJ2-7 TRBV2 NA NA TGTGCCAGCAGTGAATATGATGGGAGAGATTACGAGCAGTACTTC CASSEYDGRDYEQYF
TRBJ2-4 TRBV19 NA few TGTGCCAGTAGTATCGTCGGTCCAGCCAAAAACATTCAGTACTTC CASSIVGPAKNIQYF
TRBJ1-1 TRBV14 NA NA TGTGCCAGCAGCCAAGATCCGGGGGGCGAGGAGAACACTGAAGCTTTCTTT CASSQDPGGEENTEAFF
TRBJ2-7 TRBV10-3 NA NA TGTGCCATCAGTGAAAAAGATGGTAGTCTGAACGAGCAGTACTTC CAISEKDGSLNEQYF
TRBJ2-7 TRBV20-1 NA NA TGCAGTGCTAGTCCAGGTTACGAGCAGTACTTC CSASPGYEQYF
TRBJ1-2 TRBV27 NA NA TGTGCCAGCAGTTTAAGAGGTCGCAGTGGCTACACCTTC CASSLRGRSGYTF
TRBJ2-2 TRBV29-1 TRBD2 NA TGCAGCGTTGCCCCTAGCGGGGTGGGCGGGGAGCTGTTTTTT CSVAPSGVGGELFF
TRBJ1-1 TRBV28 TRBD1 NA TGTGCCAGCAGATACAGGGGAGGAATCACTGAAGCTTTCTTT CASRYRGGITEAFF
TRBJ2-2 TRBV28 TRBD1 NA TGTGCCAGCAGTTTTCAGGGGGCCGGGGAGCTGTTTTTT CASSFQGAGELFF
TRBJ2-1 TRBV5-1 TRBD1 NA TGCGCCAGCAGCTGGACCGGGACAGGGGCGTCCAATGAGCAGTTCTTC CASSWTGTGASNEQFF
TRBJ2-3 TRBV28 TRBD1 NA TGTGCCAGCATCCCGACAGGGGGGATAGATACGCAGTATTTT CASIPTGGIDTQYF
TRBJ2-7 TRBV6-6 NA NA TGTGCCAGCAGGGGCGGGGCATACGAGCAGTACTTC CASRGGAYEQYF
TRBJ1-5 TRBV28 NA few TGTGCCAGCAATATGCAGGTTAGCAATCAGCCCCAGCATTTT CASNMQVSNQPQHF
TRBJ2-1 TRBV28 NA NA TGTGCCAGCAGTTACCCCTCGGACGGGAACAATGAGCAGTTCTTC CASSYPSDGNNEQFF
TRBJ2-7 TRBV21-1 NA NA TGTGCCAGCAGCGAGGGGGCGGGATCCGAGCAGTACTTC CASSEGAGSEQYF
TRBJ2-3 TRBV5-1 NA few TGCGCCAGCAGCTTGGCGCCGGCCCTCAGGGATACGCAGTATTTT CASSLAPALRDTQYF
TRBJ2-5 TRBV28 NA NA TGTGCCAGCAGTTCGGTCCAAGAGACCCAGTACTTC CASSSVQETQYF
TRBJ2-1 TRBV5-1 NA NA TGCGCCAGCAGCTTGGACAGGAGCTCCTACAATGAGCAGTTCTTC CASSLDRSSYNEQFF
TRBJ2-7 TRBV6-1 NA NA TGTGCCAGCAGTGAAGCGAGGATCTACGAGCAGTACTTC CASSEARIYEQYF
TRBJ2-7 TRBV7-6 NA NA TGTGCCAGCAGCTCCACCGGGACTCCGAACTACGAGCAGTACTTC CASSSTGTPNYEQYF
TRBJ2-2 TRBV7-6 TRBD2 few TGTGCCAGCAGGGCTAGCGGGAGTGATGGCGGGGAGCTGTTTTTT CASRASGSDGGELFF
TRBJ2-7 TRBV6-5 TRBD1 NA TGTGCCAGCAGTATAACCGGGACAGGGTACAACGAGCAGTACTTC CASSITGTGYNEQYF